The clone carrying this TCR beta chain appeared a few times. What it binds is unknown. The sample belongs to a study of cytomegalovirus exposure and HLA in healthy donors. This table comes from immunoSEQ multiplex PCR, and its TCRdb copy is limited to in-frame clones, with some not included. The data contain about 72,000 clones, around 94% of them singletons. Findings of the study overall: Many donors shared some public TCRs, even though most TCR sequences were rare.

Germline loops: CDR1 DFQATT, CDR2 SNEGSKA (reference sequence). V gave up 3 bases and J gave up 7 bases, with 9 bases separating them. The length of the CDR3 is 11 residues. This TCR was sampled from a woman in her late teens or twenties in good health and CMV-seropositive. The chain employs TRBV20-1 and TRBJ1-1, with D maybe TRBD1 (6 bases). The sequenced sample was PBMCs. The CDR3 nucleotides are TGCAGTGCTAGCCCGACAGGTGAAGCTTTCTTT. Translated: CSASPTGEAFF.